These 27 T cell receptor beta chains came from one sample sequenced in a study of T cells in Graves' hyperthyroidism and ophthalmopathy. From RNA transcripts, TCR beta CDR3 regions were amplified. First-round RT-PCR targeting the TCR CDR3 was performed with the HTBI primer set. TCRdb ran MiXCR on the multiplex PCR reads and lists one entry per CDR3 protein. The table lists some 370,000 distinct CDR3 sequences, more than 12% of them singletons, with over 25% in the top ten. Sequences were obtained from blood. Receptors originate from a man between 50 and 59 years old with Graves' ophthalmopathy.

This clonotype was picked up many times. The chain is built from TRBV6-1 and TRBJ2-1, with D perhaps TRBD1 (6 bases). CDR1 and CDR2 from the germline V gene are MNHNS and SASEGT. The CDR3 extends over 18 amino acids. The V end lost 7 bases, the J end lost 7 bases, and 29 bases lay between the germline ends. The DNA of the CDR3 is TGTGCCAGCAAAGAAACATTCGCCCCGGGACATTCCTTAAATGAGCAGTTCTTC. Its translation: CASKETFAPGHSLNEQFF.

V usage is TRBV5-5 and J usage is TRBJ2-1; either TRBD1 or TRBD2 may supply D (6 bases each). Trimming took off 7 bases at V and 8 bases at J, with 16 bases between the two ends. Per the germline V gene, CDR1 is SGHKS and CDR2 is YYEKEE (reference sequence). This CDR3 has 13 amino acids. CDR3 DNA sequence: TGTGCCAGCGCCGAGGAAAGGGGGGATGAGCAGTTCTTC. Translation: CASAEERGDEQFF.

The chain recombines TRBV6-2 or TRBV6-3 with TRBJ1-2, with 9 bases that match TRBD1. CDR1 and CDR2 (germline): MNHEY, SVGEGT. This CDR3 has 13 residues. Trimming took 5 bases from V and 8 from J; bases not matched to a gene: 6. This CDR3 is CASSPRTGAGYTF. Written as DNA, the CDR3 is TGTGCCAGCAGTCCCCGGACAGGGGCCGGCTACACCTTC.

This clonotype was seen more than once but under ten times. The V and J genes are TRBV11-2 and TRBJ2-1; TRBD1 is a possible D gene (5 bases). The CDR3 runs 14 residues. Looked up from germline, CDR1 is SGHAT and CDR2 is FQNNGV. Trimming shortened V by 1 base and J by 7 bases, and 11 bases separated the two germline ends. Here the CDR3 reads CASSLVQGWNEQFF. The CDR3 DNA reads TGTGCCAGCAGCTTAGTGCAGGGTTGGAATGAGCAGTTCTTC.

This clonotype was found many times. The genes are TRBV28 and TRBJ2-3, with D tentatively TRBD2 (5 bases). V lost 1 base to trimming and J lost 2 bases, with 34 bases between them. Germline V gives CDR1 MDHEN, CDR2 SYDVKM. The CDR3 contains 23 residues. CDR3 coding DNA: TGTGCCAGCAGTTTATTCCTTCCCCAATTTGACACGGGAACCACCTCCCACACAGATACGCAGTATTTT. Its translation: CASSLFLPQFDTGTTSHTDTQYF.

This clonotype was seen a few times. The chain combines TRBV12-3 or TRBV12-4 with TRBJ1-6; D uncertain. V was clipped by 3 bases and J by 9 bases, with 15 bases between them. The CDR3 loop spans 15 amino acids. The DNA for the CDR3 is TGTGCCAGCAGTTTTAACTCGGAATTGGGTTCACCCCTCCACTTT. This sequence encodes CASSFNSELGSPLHF.

This chain uses TRBV5-8 with TRBJ1-4; weak D call: TRBD1 (6 bases). The V gene lost 3 bases and the J gene lost 11 bases, with 26 bases spanning the gap. Germline V lookup: CDR1 SGHTS, CDR2 YDEGEE. CDR3 length equals 17 residues. The CDR3 reads CASSSPHITGQRRKLFF. CDR3 sequence (DNA): TGTGCCAGCAGCTCCCCACACATCACCGGACAGCGGAGGAAACTGTTTTTT.

The chain uses TRBV28 and TRBJ1-5; D may be TRBD1 (5 bases). This CDR3 spans 16 amino acids. Germline V gene sequence: CDR1 MDHEN, CDR2 SYDVKM. Trimming shortened V by 2 bases and J by 7 bases, and 18 bases separated the two germline ends. The CDR3 nucleotides read TGTGCCAGCAGTTTAGGCACAGGCGATCTTTGGCAGCCCCAGCATTTT. Protein: CASSLGTGDLWQPQHF.

The chain combines TRBV12-3 or TRBV12-4 with TRBJ1-5; 10 bases fit TRBD1. This CDR3 has 15 amino acids. The V gene end was trimmed by 5 bases and the J gene end by 4 bases; junction bases not matched to a gene: 5. This CDR3 is CASSPTGQGNQPQHF. In nucleotides, the CDR3 is TGTGCCAGCAGTCCCACGGGACAGGGGAATCAGCCCCAGCATTTT.

The sample holds many counts of this clonotype. DNA for the CDR3: TGCGCCAGCATGAGGCTATCCGGGACAGATACGCAGTATTTT. It yields the protein CASMRLSGTDTQYF. The chain recombines TRBV5-1 with TRBJ2-3, with D unclear. The CDR3 sequence is 14 residues long. Germline CDR1 SGHRS, CDR2 YFSETQ. Deletions cut 6 bases from V and 3 bases from J, with 14 bases between.

This clonotype was detected ten times or more. The rearrangement links TRBV20-1 to TRBJ2-7; 9 positions agree with TRBD1. This CDR3 is built from 12 residues. Germline CDR1 is DFQATT and CDR2 is SNEGSKA (reference sequence). V trimming: 6 bases; J trimming: 6 bases; junction bases outside the gene matches: 6. CDR3 bases: TGCAGTGCCGGGACAGGGATTTTCGAGCAGTACTTC. Translated: CSAGTGIFEQYF.

This clonotype was detected ten times or more. The V and J genes are TRBV2 and TRBJ2-3; 14 positions match TRBD2. The CDR3 totals 19 residues. Germline CDR1 SNHLY, CDR2 FYNNEI. The V segment lost 3 bases and the J segment 5 bases; nucleotides outside the gene matches: 13. The chain's CDR3 is CASSETSGRARPIRDTQYF. The CDR3 bases are TGTGCCAGCAGTGAGACTAGCGGGAGGGCCCGTCCAATCAGAGATACGCAGTATTTT.

In this sample, this clonotype turned up many times. V gene TRBV28 combines with J gene TRBJ2-3, with 9 bases lining up with TRBD2. Germline V gene lookup returns CDR1 MDHEN and CDR2 SYDVKM. J was trimmed by 2 bases and V by 8 bases; bases with no gene match: 5. The CDR3 length is 14 residues. The CDR3 region has the DNA TGTGCCAGCTATAGCGGGAGCTACACAGATACGCAGTATTTT. Its translation is CASYSGSYTDTQYF.

V and J are TRBV10-3 and TRBJ2-1, with D maybe TRBD2 (6 bases). The CDR3 length is 18 residues. Deletions cut 0 bases from V and 1 base from J, with 16 bases between. The V gene's germline CDR1 is ENHRY and CDR2 SYGVKD. The DNA of the CDR3 is TGTGCCATCAGTGAGTCTTTTCGGATAGCGGCATCCTACAATGAGCAGTTCTTC. This codes for CAISESFRIAASYNEQFF.

This clonotype appeared many times. The V call is TRBV9, the J call TRBJ2-7, with 8 bases aligning to TRBD1. The ends lost 2 bases at V and 6 bases at J; junction bases unmatched: 7. There are 14 residues in the CDR3. CDR1 and CDR2 from the germline V gene are SGDLS and YYNGEE. CDR3 amino acids: CASSVSPGGGEQYF. DNA for the CDR3: TGTGCCAGCAGCGTCTCTCCAGGGGGCGGCGAGCAGTACTTC.

Regarding this clonotype: This may stem from a read error, because a much larger clone lies one nucleotide away. V gene TRBV3-1 combines with J gene TRBJ1-3; no firm D call. Germline CDR1 is LGHDT and CDR2 is YNNKEL (reference sequence). V was cut by 4 bases and J by 0 bases, with 7 bases left in between. The CDR3 is 14 amino acids. CDR3 loop: CASSRRTSGNTIYF. CDR3 in DNA: TGTGCCAGCAGCCGTAGAACCTCTGGAAACACCATATATTTT.

This clonotype has at least ten counts. The rearrangement joins TRBV28 to TRBJ2-7; D is possibly TRBD1 (5 bases). V lost 5 bases and J 6 bases, leaving 14 bases between the germline ends. CDR3 length: 13 amino acids. Per germline, CDR1 MDHEN and CDR2 SYDVKM. The CDR3 coding sequence is TGTGCCAGCAGTCTCTCCCTGGGGCTCGAGCAGTACTTC. This encodes CASSLSLGLEQYF.

Many counts were recorded for this clonotype. The rearrangement uses TRBV28 and TRBJ1-1; D gene uncertain. V lost 7 bases to trimming and J lost 7 bases, with 16 bases between them. Germline V gene sequence: CDR1 MDHEN, CDR2 SYDVKM. This CDR3 spans 13 amino acids. DNA of the CDR3: TGTGCCAGCAAATTTCTGAGGGCGTTTGAAGCTTTCTTT. This codes for CASKFLRAFEAFF.

The V gene is TRBV4-1, the J gene TRBJ1-5; unclear D gene. The CDR3 covers 13 residues. Germline CDR1 reads MGHRA; CDR2 reads YSYEKL. Trimming removed 0 bases from V and 7 bases from J, with 7 bases in between. The CDR3 region is CASSQEPDQPQHF. The CDR3 DNA is TGCGCCAGCAGCCAAGAACCGGACCAGCCCCAGCATTTT.

This clonotype has more than one count but fewer than ten. V gene TRBV10-3 combines with J gene TRBJ2-5; possible D gene TRBD2, 6 bases. The CDR3 sequence is 16 residues long. Germline CDR1 ENHRY, CDR2 SYGVKD. V was pared by 2 bases and J by 5 bases, with 18 bases between. Here the CDR3 DNA reads TGTGCCATCAGTGAGCCCCTACTGGAGGGGTTGGAGACCCAGTACTTC. Residues: CAISEPLLEGLETQYF.

There are many counts of this clonotype. The chain uses TRBV3-1 and TRBJ2-5; D possibly corresponds to TRBD2 (7 bases). This CDR3 region has 16 residues. CDR1 is LGHDT, CDR2 YNNKEL, per germline (reference sequence). V gave up 2 bases and J gave up 1 base, with 14 bases separating them. The CDR3 DNA sequence: TGTGCCAGCAGCCAAAGGGGGACTACCAGCCAAGAGACCCAGTACTTC. Its translation: CASSQRGTTSQETQYF.

This clonotype was detected a few times. The gene calls are TRBV19 and TRBJ2-1, with 8 bases aligning to TRBD1. This CDR3 is 15 amino acids long. CDR1 and CDR2 (germline): LNHDA, SQIVND (reference sequence). The V gene end was trimmed by 7 bases and the J gene end by 3 bases; junction bases not matched to a gene: 8. The CDR3 protein is CASTNDRGHYNEQFF. The CDR3 nucleotides read TGTGCCAGTACTAACGACAGGGGTCACTACAATGAGCAGTTCTTC. The variable domain in full, with the rest retrieved from reference TRBV19 and TRBJ2-1, is DGGITQSPKYLFRKEGQNVTLSCEQNLNHDAMYWYRQDPGQGLRLIYYSQIVNDFQKGDIAEGYSVSREKKESFPLTVTSAQKNPTAFYLCASTNDRGHYNEQFFGPGTRLTVL.

The table lists this clonotype with many counts. The chain employs TRBV2 and TRBJ2-3; D is perhaps TRBD1 or TRBD2 (5 bases each). The V end lost 4 bases, the J end lost 1 base, and 12 bases lay between the germline ends. CDR3 length equals 15 residues. Germline values: CDR1 SNHLY, CDR2 FYNNEI. The CDR3 DNA is TGTGCCAGCAGTGCCAGGGTGGGAGGCACAGATACGCAGTATTTT. Amino acid sequence: CASSARVGGTDTQYF.

The table lists this clonotype with many counts. The chain joins TRBV20-1 to TRBJ2-7, with 9 nucleotides matching TRBD2. This CDR3 spans 13 amino acids. Germline V gene data show CDR1 as DFQATT and CDR2 as SNEGSKA (reference sequence). Trimming took 2 bases from V and 2 from J; bases not matched to a gene: 1. CDR3 sequence: CSARLAGTYEQYF. CDR3 in DNA: TGCAGTGCTAGACTAGCGGGAACCTACGAGCAGTACTTC.

The sample holds many counts of this clonotype. The chain joins TRBV3-1 to TRBJ2-3, with a possible D match to TRBD2 (5 bases). V lost 2 bases, J lost 5 bases, and 14 bases lay in between. The CDR3 totals 15 residues. The germline gives CDR1 LGHDT, CDR2 YNNKEL (reference sequence). CDR3 in amino acids: CASSQSVERLDTQYF. CDR3 bases: TGTGCCAGCAGCCAAAGCGTCGAGCGGTTAGATACGCAGTATTTT.

This clonotype appeared a few times. V gene TRBV10-3 combines with J gene TRBJ2-7; D might be TRBD1 (5 bases). The V end was cut by 2 bases, the J end by 0 bases, with 11 bases between. CDR3 length equals 15 residues. Germline CDR1 reads ENHRY; CDR2 reads SYGVKD. The CDR3 DNA sequence: TGTGCCATCAGTGAGCTACAGGCCCGCTCCTACGAGCAGTACTTC. The encoded protein is CAISELQARSYEQYF.

This clonotype has only a few counts. The J gene is TRBJ2-2, the V gene TRBV6-1; unclear D gene. This CDR3 region has 13 residues. Germline CDR1 MNHNS, CDR2 SASEGT. Trimming shortened V by 2 bases and J by 4 bases, and 5 bases separated the two germline ends. CDR3 bases: TGTGCCAGCAGTGAAATGGTCACCGGGGAGCTGTTTTTT. Translation: CASSEMVTGELFF.